Shown below are 17 T cell receptor beta chains from a single sample sequenced in a study of cytomegalovirus exposure and HLA in healthy donors (dated 2017 in TCRdb). Library method: the immunoSEQ multiplex PCR assay. A mixture of 60 forward primers for TCR Vbeta segments and 13 reverse primers for TCR Jbeta segments was used in the multiplex PCR. Drawn from immuneACCESS, this table holds only the in-frame rearrangements with V and J called that TCRdb kept. Clones are partly lost; checked studies trace under half to an unresolved V gene and leave the rest unexplained. The sample has roughly 110,000 clones on record, roughly 74% of them singletons. The top ten hold about 2.3% of the sample. Sequenced sample: PBMCs. The receptors shown here come from a man aged 40-49 years in good health and CMV-seronegative.

In this sample, this clone turned up a few times. V is TRBV5-1 and J is TRBJ2-2; 10 bases map to TRBD1. V lost 4 bases and J lost 2; bases outside the gene matches: 11. The germline V gene encodes CDR1 SGHRS and CDR2 YFSETQ. The CDR3 is 18 residues long. The CDR3 DNA reads as TGCGCCAGCAGCCGAGAACCCCGACAGGGGGCAAACACCGGGGAGCTGTTTTTT. Its translation: CASSREPRQGANTGELFF.

The V call is TRBV7-2, the J call TRBJ2-1, with TRBD2 matching over 9 bases. Germline-derived CDR1 and CDR2 are SGHTA and FQGNSA. CDR3 length: 14 amino acids. J lost 9 bases, V lost 7 bases, and 10 bases had no gene match. The CDR3 sequence: CASKVAGGPSEQFF. CDR3 sequence (DNA): TGTGCCAGCAAGGTCGCGGGGGGGCCGAGTGAGCAGTTCTTC.

This clone appeared a few times. This chain links TRBV4-2 with TRBJ2-1; 9 nucleotides line up with TRBD2. CDR1 is LGHNA, CDR2 YNFKEQ, per germline. V trimming: 4 bases; J trimming: 9 bases; junction bases outside the gene matches: 10. This CDR3 contains 15 residues. DNA for the CDR3: TGTGCCAGCAGCCCCTTAGCGGGGGACCCTGTTGAGCAGTTCTTC. Its protein is CASSPLAGDPVEQFF.

The chain links TRBV20-1 to TRBJ1-2; possibly TRBD1 for D (6 bases). This CDR3 has 11 residues. Germline V gene lookup returns CDR1 DFQATT and CDR2 SNEGSKA (reference sequence). Trimming removed 2 bases from V and 10 bases from J, with 11 bases in between. The CDR3: CSARFDRTYTF. The CDR3 DNA sequence: TGCAGTGCTAGATTCGACAGGACCTACACCTTC.

The chain is built from TRBV14 and TRBJ1-2; 10 nucleotides match TRBD1. CDR1 is SGHDN and CDR2 is FVKESK in the germline V gene. With V trimmed by 4 bases and J by 4 bases, 9 bases remained unmatched. The CDR3 runs 16 residues. The CDR3 bases are TGTGCCAGCAGCCCCGACTCGACAGGGGGCGCCTATGGCTACACCTTC. Its translation is CASSPDSTGGAYGYTF. Supplemented by reference TRBV14 and TRBJ1-2, the full variable domain reads EAGVTQFPSHSVIEKGQTVTLRCDPISGHDNLYWYRRVMGKEIKFLLHFVKESKQDESGMPNNRFLAERTGGTYSTLKVQPAELEDSGVYFCASSPDSTGGAYGYTFGSGTRLTVV.

Comment on this clone: The junction shows a germline mismatch at one end, possibly a read error. The chain couples TRBV7-9 to TRBJ1-2, with D unresolved. Per germline, CDR1 SEHNR and CDR2 FQNEAQ (reference sequence). This CDR3 has 12 residues. The CDR3 DNA reads as TGTTCCAGCAGCTTCGGTGATGATGGCTACACCTTC. This sequence encodes CSSSFGDDGYTF.

The chain combines TRBV5-1 with TRBJ2-5; 8 bases fit TRBD2. Germline CDR1 is SGHRS and CDR2 is YFSETQ. With 5 bases clipped from V and 4 bases from J, the junction kept 7 bases outside the gene matches. The CDR3 covers 14 residues. CDR3: CASRSQRGLETQYF. As DNA, the CDR3 is TGCGCCAGCAGGAGCCAGCGGGGGTTAGAGACCCAGTACTTC.

This clone was seen only a few times. The J gene is TRBJ1-1, the V gene TRBV5-1, with a possible D match to TRBD1 (6 bases). CDR3 length equals 14 residues. Germline CDR1 is SGHRS and CDR2 is YFSETQ. Trimming took 0 bases from V and 3 from J, leaving 9 bases between them. CDR3 nucleotides: TGCGCCAGCAGCTTGGCTGAGGGGGACACTGAAGCTTTCTTT. It translates to CASSLAEGDTEAFF. Complete variable domain (other parts from reference TRBV5-1 and TRBJ1-1): KAGVTQTPRYLIKTRGQQVTLSCSPISGHRSVSWYQQTPGQGLQFLFEYFSETQRNKGNFPGRFSGRQFSNSRSEMNVSTLELGDSALYLCASSLAEGDTEAFFGQGTRLTVV.

This clone has only a few counts. The chain joins TRBV5-4 to TRBJ1-1; D is unresolved. The germline gives CDR1 SGHNT, CDR2 YYREEE (reference sequence). The CDR3 totals 14 residues. The V gene lost 0 bases and the J gene lost 1 base, with 7 bases spanning the gap. DNA of the CDR3: TGTGCCAGCAGCTTGGGGCGGTCGAACACTGAAGCTTTCTTT. It yields the protein CASSLGRSNTEAFF. The full variable domain, in which reference TRBV5-4 and TRBJ1-1 provide the parts outside the CDR3, is ETGVTQSPTHLIKTRGQQVTLRCSSQSGHNTVSWYQQALGQGPQFIFQYYREEENGRGNFPPRFSGLQFPNYSSELNVNALELDDSALYLCASSLGRSNTEAFFGQGTRLTVV.

V and J are TRBV11-2 and TRBJ1-1; 7 positions match TRBD1. The germline gives CDR1 SGHAT, CDR2 FQNNGV. This CDR3 contains 13 residues. V shed 4 bases and J 6 bases; nucleotides not matched to a gene: 5. CDR3 residues: CASSSTGPSEAFF. The CDR3 DNA reads TGTGCCAGCAGCTCGACAGGGCCATCTGAAGCTTTCTTT. Full variable domain (outside the CDR3, taken from reference TRBV11-2 and TRBJ1-1): EAGVAQSPRYKIIEKRQSVAFWCNPISGHATLYWYQQILGQGPKLLIQFQNNGVVDDSQLPKDRFSAERLKGVDSTLKIQPAKLEDSAVYLCASSSTGPSEAFFGQGTRLTVV.

This sequence joins TRBV5-4 and TRBJ2-7; 10 nucleotides line up with TRBD2. Per the germline V gene, CDR1 is SGHNT and CDR2 is YYREEE (reference sequence). V lost 4 bases, J lost 2 bases, and 3 bases stayed unmatched. This CDR3 is 14 amino acids long. The CDR3 region has the DNA TGTGCCAGCAGCCCAGCGGGGGGGCCCTACGAGCAGTACTTC. This gives the protein CASSPAGGPYEQYF.

The V call is TRBV6-5, the J call TRBJ1-2, with TRBD1 identical over 8 bases. The junction had 0 bases not matched to a gene; V was cut back by 0 bases and J by 3 bases. This CDR3 is built from 14 residues. Germline assignment: CDR1 MNHEY and CDR2 SVGAGI. The CDR3 region has the DNA TGTGCCAGCAGTTACTCGACAGGGGACTATGGCTACACCTTC. Protein sequence: CASSYSTGDYGYTF.

This clone was counted once. The rearrangement links TRBV5-5 to TRBJ2-7; D not resolved. Germline loops: CDR1 SGHKS, CDR2 YYEKEE (reference sequence). Trimming cost V 0 bases and J 0 bases, with 7 bases left between them. The CDR3 runs to 14 residues. The CDR3 spells CASSLGAGSYEQYF. The CDR3, as DNA: TGTGCCAGCAGCTTGGGGGCAGGCTCCTACGAGCAGTACTTC.

V and J are TRBV5-1 and TRBJ2-1; 15 bases are shared with TRBD2. The germline gives CDR1 SGHRS, CDR2 YFSETQ. The CDR3 is 17 residues long. Trimming took 1 base from V and 5 from J; bases not matched to a gene: 4. CDR3 sequence reads: CASSLRGLAGGHNEQFF. CDR3 DNA sequence: TGCGCCAGCAGCTTGAGGGGACTAGCGGGGGGTCACAATGAGCAGTTCTTC.

V and J are TRBV19 and TRBJ2-5, with 7 bases fitting TRBD1. With V trimmed by 8 bases and J by 5 bases, 8 bases remained unmatched. CDR1 is LNHDA, CDR2 SQIVND, per germline (reference sequence). The CDR3 length is 13 residues. Here the CDR3 DNA reads TGTGCCAGTGAAAGAAACAGGGGCGAGACCCAGTACTTC. It codes for CASERNRGETQYF.

J is TRBJ1-2 and V is TRBV5-1; 10 positions match TRBD1. This CDR3 contains 14 residues. Per germline, CDR1 SGHRS and CDR2 YFSETQ. With 4 bases clipped from V and 8 bases from J, the junction kept 8 bases outside the gene matches. CDR3 sequence reads: CASSPPDRGQGYTF. For the CDR3, the DNA is TGCGCCAGCAGCCCCCCCGACAGGGGGCAGGGCTACACCTTC.

Worth noting for this clone: This sample also contains other DNA sequences that code for the same CDR3. The chain has TRBV13 and TRBJ1-1; D remains unclear. Trimming pared 5 bases from V and 1 base from J, leaving 8 bases between. CDR3 size: 13 residues. Germline V gives CDR1 PRHDT, CDR2 FYEKMQ (reference sequence). The CDR3 region is CASSPRKNTEAFF. The CDR3 nucleotides are TGTGCCAGCAGCCCCCGTAAGAACACTGAAGCTTTCTTT.